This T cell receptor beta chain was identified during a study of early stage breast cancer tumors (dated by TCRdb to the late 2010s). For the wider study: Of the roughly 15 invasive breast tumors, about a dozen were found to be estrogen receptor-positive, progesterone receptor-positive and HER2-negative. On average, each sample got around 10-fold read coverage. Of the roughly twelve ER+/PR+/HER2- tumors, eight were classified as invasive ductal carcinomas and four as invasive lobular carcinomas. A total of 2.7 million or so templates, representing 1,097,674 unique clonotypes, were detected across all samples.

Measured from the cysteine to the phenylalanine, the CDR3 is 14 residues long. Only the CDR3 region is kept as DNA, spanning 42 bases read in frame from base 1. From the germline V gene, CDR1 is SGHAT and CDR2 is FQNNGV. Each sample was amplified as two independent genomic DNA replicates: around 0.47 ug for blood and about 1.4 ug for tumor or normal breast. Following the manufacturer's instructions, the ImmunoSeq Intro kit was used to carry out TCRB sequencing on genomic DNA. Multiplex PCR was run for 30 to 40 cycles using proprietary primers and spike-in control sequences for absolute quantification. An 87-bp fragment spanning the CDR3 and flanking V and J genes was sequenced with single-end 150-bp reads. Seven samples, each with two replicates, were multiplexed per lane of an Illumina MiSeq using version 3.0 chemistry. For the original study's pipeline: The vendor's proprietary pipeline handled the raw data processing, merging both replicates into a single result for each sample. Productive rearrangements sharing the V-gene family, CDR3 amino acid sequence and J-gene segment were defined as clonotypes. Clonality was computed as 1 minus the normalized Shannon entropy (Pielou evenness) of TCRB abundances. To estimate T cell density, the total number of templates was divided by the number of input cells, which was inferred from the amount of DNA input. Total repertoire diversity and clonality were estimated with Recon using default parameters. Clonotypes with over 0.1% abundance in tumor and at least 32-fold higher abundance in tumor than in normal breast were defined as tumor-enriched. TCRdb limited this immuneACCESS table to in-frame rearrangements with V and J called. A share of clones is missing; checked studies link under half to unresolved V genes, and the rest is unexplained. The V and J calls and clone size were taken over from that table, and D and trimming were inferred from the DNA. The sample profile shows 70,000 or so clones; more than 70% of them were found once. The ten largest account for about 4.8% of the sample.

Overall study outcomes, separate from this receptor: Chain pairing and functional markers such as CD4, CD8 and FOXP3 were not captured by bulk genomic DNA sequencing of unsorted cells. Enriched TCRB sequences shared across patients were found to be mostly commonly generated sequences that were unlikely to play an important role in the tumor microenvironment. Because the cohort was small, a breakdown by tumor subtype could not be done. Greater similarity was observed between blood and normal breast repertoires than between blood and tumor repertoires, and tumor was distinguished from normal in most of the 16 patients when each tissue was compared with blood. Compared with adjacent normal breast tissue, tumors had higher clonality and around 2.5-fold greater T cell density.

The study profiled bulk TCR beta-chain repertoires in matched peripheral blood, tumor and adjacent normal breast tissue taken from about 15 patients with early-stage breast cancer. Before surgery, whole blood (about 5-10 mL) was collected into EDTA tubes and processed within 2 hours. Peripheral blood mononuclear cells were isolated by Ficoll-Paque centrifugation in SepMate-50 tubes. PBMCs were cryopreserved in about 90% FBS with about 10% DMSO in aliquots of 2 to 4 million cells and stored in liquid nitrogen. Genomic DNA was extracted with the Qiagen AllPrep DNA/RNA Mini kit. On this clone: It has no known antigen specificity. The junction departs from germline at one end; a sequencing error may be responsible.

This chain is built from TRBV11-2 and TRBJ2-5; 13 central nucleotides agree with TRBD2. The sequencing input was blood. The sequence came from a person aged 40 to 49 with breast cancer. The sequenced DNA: TGTGCCAGCAGACGCTCAGGACTAGCGGGAGAGAAGGACTTC. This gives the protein CASRRSGLAGEKDF.